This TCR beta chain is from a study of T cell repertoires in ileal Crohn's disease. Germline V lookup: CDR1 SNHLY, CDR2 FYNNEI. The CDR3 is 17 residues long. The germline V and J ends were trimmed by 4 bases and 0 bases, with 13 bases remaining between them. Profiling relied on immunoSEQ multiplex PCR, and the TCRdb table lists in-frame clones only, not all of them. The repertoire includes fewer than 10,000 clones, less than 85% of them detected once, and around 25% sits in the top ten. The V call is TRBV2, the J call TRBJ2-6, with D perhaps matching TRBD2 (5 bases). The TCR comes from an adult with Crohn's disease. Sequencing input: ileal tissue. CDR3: CASSAWTAVSGANVLTF. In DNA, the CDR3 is TGTGCCAGCAGTGCCTGGACTGCGGTCTCTGGGGCCAACGTCCTGACTTTC. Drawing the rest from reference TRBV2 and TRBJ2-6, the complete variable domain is EPEVTQTPSHQVTQMGQEVILRCVPISNHLYFYWYRQILGQKVEFLVSFYNNEISEKSEIFDDQFSVERPDGSNFTLKIRSTKLEDSAMYFCASSAWTAVSGANVLTFGAGSRLTVL.